This T cell receptor beta chain was captured by sequencing in a study of CD8+ T cells in alopecia areata. The overall study: Among treated patients, oral tofacitinib was administered at 5 to 10 mg twice daily. For 6 to 18 months, tofacitinib was taken, and 6 months off drug followed. The study's findings and limits: Scalp samples also contribute reads from the resident alphabeta T cells found in normal skin.

Worth noting for this clone: Its antigen remains unidentified.

Trimming shortened V by 10 bases and J by 2 bases, and 10 bases separated the two germline ends. This CDR3 has 12 residues. Germline CDR1 reads LNHNV; CDR2 reads YYDKDF (reference sequence). Treatment here: oral pan-JAK inhibitor, 5-10 mg twice daily. In each case, RNA was isolated and then reverse transcribed into cDNA as the sequencing template. Measured with immunoSEQ multiplex PCR; TCRdb has only the in-frame clones, and not every one. The sample has 150,000 to 200,000 clones, around 58% seen once. The receptor comes from a human donor with alopecia areata. The sequenced sample was CD4+ T cells sorted from blood, obtained at approximately week 61, from a patient treated with tofacitinib. The rearrangement uses TRBV15 and TRBJ2-3, with D perhaps matching TRBD1 (5 bases). This CDR3 reads CAISRATDTQYF. The CDR3 nucleotides are TGTGCCATATCCAGGGCCACAGATACGCAGTATTTT.